The T cell receptor (beta chain) described here comes from a study of PD-1 blockade in mismatch repair-deficient tumors. Every patient had mismatch repair deficiency by PCR or immunohistochemistry. Profiled with immunoSEQ multiplex PCR; TCRdb holds only in-frame clones, not every one. The repertoire holds some 110,000 clones, with about three quarters as singletons. CDR1 SGHRS and CDR2 YFSETQ come from the germline V gene. Trimming cost V 0 bases and J 2 bases, with 15 bases left between them. This CDR3 contains 17 residues. This TCR was sampled from an adult with mismatch repair-deficient cancer. Sequencing was performed on peripheral blood, taken just over 59 weeks after starting pembrolizumab. The chain couples TRBV5-1 to TRBJ2-1; D could derive from TRBD1 or TRBD2 (5 bases each). CDR3 protein: CASSLGDTGPPYNEQFF. DNA of the CDR3: TGCGCCAGCAGCTTGGGCGATACGGGACCTCCCTACAATGAGCAGTTCTTC.